This is a list of T cell receptor beta chains from one sample in a study of T-cell reconstitution after alpha-beta-depleted transplantation in children. One entry per CDR3 protein results from TCRdb running MiXCR on the PCR reads. The repertoire holds approximately 79,000 distinct CDR3 sequences, with around 18% as singletons. The input for sequencing was PBMCs, mostly from graft donor cells, taken 360 days after TCRalphabeta/CD19-depleted stem cell transplant. These receptors originate from a male patient between 2 and 10 years old who had a stem cell transplant for acute lymphoblastic leukemia, so the T cells may come from the graft donor. Each CDR3 is given with its conserved first and last residue. D genes are given only for firm matches. Not every row has a clone size; where given, it reads once, few, many or a size class.

CDR3nt: TGTGCCATCAGCCCGGGAGGCGTAGATACGCAGTATTTT; CDR3aa: CAISPGGVDTQYF; j_gene: TRBJ2-3; v_gene: TRBV10-3; abundance: -; d_gene: TRBD2; len: 13
CDR3nt: TGCGCCAGCAGCCCTCCCCAGCCGGCAGATACGCAGTATTTT; CDR3aa: CASSPPQPADTQYF; j_gene: TRBJ2-3; v_gene: TRBV5-1; abundance: -; d_gene: -; len: 14
CDR3nt: TGCAGTGCTAGAGAGGTAGCGGGAGTGGAGACCCAGTACTTC; CDR3aa: CSAREVAGVETQYF; j_gene: TRBJ2-5; v_gene: TRBV20-1; abundance: few; d_gene: TRBD2; len: 14
CDR3nt: TGCAGCGCCGACAGGGGGACTGAGCAGTTCTTC; CDR3aa: CSADRGTEQFF; j_gene: TRBJ2-1; v_gene: TRBV29-1; abundance: -; d_gene: TRBD1; len: 11
CDR3nt: TGTGCCAGCAGCTCGCCGGGACAAGGGCGGCAGTACTTC; CDR3aa: CASSSPGQGRQYF; j_gene: TRBJ2-7; v_gene: TRBV7-9; abundance: -; d_gene: -; len: 13
CDR3nt: TGCGCCAGCAGCTTGGCCTGGGCAGGAGGGAAAGAGACCCAGTACTTC; CDR3aa: CASSLAWAGGKETQYF; j_gene: TRBJ2-5; v_gene: TRBV5-1; abundance: few; d_gene: -; len: 16
CDR3nt: TGTGCCAGCAGCTCCTCAAACACTGAAGCTTTCTTT; CDR3aa: CASSSSNTEAFF; j_gene: TRBJ1-1; v_gene: TRBV7-9; abundance: many; d_gene: -; len: 12
CDR3nt: TGTGCCAGCAGTTCAACCCCCGGGACCCACAAAAACATTCAGTACTTC; CDR3aa: CASSSTPGTHKNIQYF; j_gene: TRBJ2-4; v_gene: TRBV27; abundance: -; d_gene: -; len: 16
CDR3nt: TGTGCCATCAGCCAACACATCGGACTAGCGGGAAGCAATGAGCAGTTCTTC; CDR3aa: CAISQHIGLAGSNEQFF; j_gene: TRBJ2-1; v_gene: TRBV10-3; abundance: many; d_gene: TRBD2; len: 17
CDR3nt: TGTGCCAGCTGGCACAGGGATATGAACACTGAAGCTTTCTTT; CDR3aa: CASWHRDMNTEAFF; j_gene: TRBJ1-1; v_gene: TRBV28; abundance: -; d_gene: -; len: 14
CDR3nt: TGTGCCAGCAGGTTACGCTCAGGGGGGCGGGAGACCCAGTACTTC; CDR3aa: CASRLRSGGRETQYF; j_gene: TRBJ2-5; v_gene: TRBV12-3/TRBV12-4; abundance: -; d_gene: -; len: 15
CDR3nt: TGTGCCAGCAGCCGTTATAGCGGGCCCTACAATGAGCAGTTCTTC; CDR3aa: CASSRYSGPYNEQFF; j_gene: TRBJ2-1; v_gene: TRBV11-3; abundance: -; d_gene: TRBD2; len: 15
CDR3nt: TGTGCCAGCAGTAAAGCGGGAGGGCAATGGACCGGGGAGCTGTTTTTT; CDR3aa: CASSKAGGQWTGELFF; j_gene: TRBJ2-2; v_gene: TRBV6-1; abundance: few; d_gene: TRBD2; len: 16
CDR3nt: TGTGCCACCAGTAGGGACAGGGGGCGCAGGCGGAATGAGCAGTTCTTC; CDR3aa: CATSRDRGRRRNEQFF; j_gene: TRBJ2-1; v_gene: TRBV24-1; abundance: -; d_gene: TRBD1; len: 16
CDR3nt: TGTGCCAGCAGCCGACAGGGGACTAGGTCCTACGAGCAGTACTTC; CDR3aa: CASSRQGTRSYEQYF; j_gene: TRBJ2-7; v_gene: TRBV7-6; abundance: -; d_gene: -; len: 15
CDR3nt: TGCGCCAGCAGCCCGGGACACAAACTAAACATTCAGTACTTC; CDR3aa: CASSPGHKLNIQYF; j_gene: TRBJ2-4; v_gene: TRBV4-1; abundance: few; d_gene: -; len: 14
CDR3nt: TGCGCCAGCAGCTTCGGGGGCATGGGAGATACGCAGTATTTT; CDR3aa: CASSFGGMGDTQYF; j_gene: TRBJ2-3; v_gene: TRBV5-1; abundance: few; d_gene: -; len: 14
CDR3nt: TGCGCCAGCAGCTTTAGCGGGAGACCAGATACGCAGTATTTT; CDR3aa: CASSFSGRPDTQYF; j_gene: TRBJ2-3; v_gene: TRBV5-1; abundance: -; d_gene: TRBD2; len: 14
CDR3nt: TGTACCAGCAGCTTCCAACCGGGACAGTCGTTCAATGAGCAGTTCTTC; CDR3aa: CTSSFQPGQSFNEQFF; j_gene: TRBJ2-1; v_gene: TRBV12-3/TRBV12-4; abundance: -; d_gene: TRBD1; len: 16
CDR3nt: TGCGCCAGCAGCTTGGGTCAGCGGGCTTACAATGAGCAGTTCTTC; CDR3aa: CASSLGQRAYNEQFF; j_gene: TRBJ2-1; v_gene: TRBV5-1; abundance: few; d_gene: -; len: 15
CDR3nt: TGCGCCAGCAGCTTGGAAGTCCTCTCCTACGAGCAGTACTTC; CDR3aa: CASSLEVLSYEQYF; j_gene: TRBJ2-7; v_gene: TRBV5-1; abundance: -; d_gene: -; len: 14
CDR3nt: TGTGCCAGCAGCTTAGGAGGGACAGGGGAATCAGGGCCCCAGCATTTT; CDR3aa: CASSLGGTGESGPQHF; j_gene: TRBJ1-5; v_gene: TRBV7-9; abundance: many; d_gene: TRBD1; len: 16
CDR3nt: TGCAGTGCTAGGGTTTCGACTCGTGCAGATACGCAGTATTTT; CDR3aa: CSARVSTRADTQYF; j_gene: TRBJ2-3; v_gene: TRBV20-1; abundance: few; d_gene: -; len: 14
CDR3nt: TGTGCCAGCAGCTTACAGGGCCAGAACACTGAAGCTTTCTTT; CDR3aa: CASSLQGQNTEAFF; j_gene: TRBJ1-1; v_gene: TRBV5-5; abundance: -; d_gene: -; len: 14
CDR3nt: TGTGCCAGCAGTCTCGGGACAGTCACCGGGGAGCTGTTTTTT; CDR3aa: CASSLGTVTGELFF; j_gene: TRBJ2-2; v_gene: TRBV12-3/TRBV12-4; abundance: -; d_gene: TRBD1; len: 14
CDR3nt: TGTGCCAGCAGCCTAATAACGGGTCATGATTACGAGCAGTACTTC; CDR3aa: CASSLITGHDYEQYF; j_gene: TRBJ2-7; v_gene: TRBV5-5; abundance: few; d_gene: -; len: 15
CDR3nt: TGCGCCAGCAGCTTGGCCTGGAGTCCAGCGGGAGAACGCGAGCAGTACTTC; CDR3aa: CASSLAWSPAGEREQYF; j_gene: TRBJ2-7; v_gene: TRBV5-1; abundance: -; d_gene: TRBD2; len: 17
CDR3nt: TGCGCCAGCAGCTTGGTTGTCGACGGGGGACCCGAGCAGTACTTC; CDR3aa: CASSLVVDGGPEQYF; j_gene: TRBJ2-7; v_gene: TRBV5-1; abundance: few; d_gene: -; len: 15
CDR3nt: TGCGCCAGCAGCCCTTTTCCGGGACAGAGCTACAATGAGCAGTTCTTC; CDR3aa: CASSPFPGQSYNEQFF; j_gene: TRBJ2-1; v_gene: TRBV5-1; abundance: -; d_gene: TRBD1; len: 16
CDR3nt: TGTGCCAGCAGCCCTACTAGGCGGGAGCACTACAATGAGCAGTTCTTC; CDR3aa: CASSPTRREHYNEQFF; j_gene: TRBJ2-1; v_gene: TRBV7-9; abundance: -; d_gene: TRBD2; len: 16
CDR3nt: TGTGCCAGCAGCTCAGGCCGTTCCACCTACGAGCAGTACTTC; CDR3aa: CASSSGRSTYEQYF; j_gene: TRBJ2-7; v_gene: TRBV5-4; abundance: -; d_gene: -; len: 14
CDR3nt: TGTGCCAGCAGTTTACGGTACAATGAGCAGTTCTTC; CDR3aa: CASSLRYNEQFF; j_gene: TRBJ2-1; v_gene: TRBV12-3/TRBV12-4; abundance: many; d_gene: -; len: 12
CDR3nt: TGCAGTGCTAGCCCCCTGAGGGTCGGGGAGCAGTACTTC; CDR3aa: CSASPLRVGEQYF; j_gene: TRBJ2-7; v_gene: TRBV20-1; abundance: -; d_gene: -; len: 13
CDR3nt: TGCGCCAGCAGCGTCGGGACTAGCGGGCTCTCCTACGAGCAGTACTTC; CDR3aa: CASSVGTSGLSYEQYF; j_gene: TRBJ2-7; v_gene: TRBV5-1; abundance: medium-sized; d_gene: TRBD2; len: 16
CDR3nt: TGCGCCAGCAGTCTCCTAGCGGGGGCCTACGAGCAGTACTTC; CDR3aa: CASSLLAGAYEQYF; j_gene: TRBJ2-7; v_gene: TRBV4-1; abundance: -; d_gene: TRBD2; len: 14
CDR3nt: TGTGCGGGCTGCTGGCACAGGGCCCACGAGCAGTACTTC; CDR3aa: CAGCWHRAHEQYF; j_gene: TRBJ2-7; v_gene: TRBV7-9; abundance: -; d_gene: -; len: 13
CDR3nt: TGTGCCAGCAGCTCGTCCCCTCAGGGTCTGGGCTACACCTTC; CDR3aa: CASSSSPQGLGYTF; j_gene: TRBJ1-2; v_gene: TRBV6-2/TRBV6-3; abundance: many; d_gene: -; len: 14